The 2 T cell receptor beta chains reported below all come from one sample, sequenced in a study of cytomegalovirus exposure and HLA in healthy donors. Profiled with immunoSEQ multiplex PCR; TCRdb holds only in-frame clones, not every one. The sample has 130,000 to 150,000 clones; 70% to 90% are singletons. The sequenced sample consisted of PBMCs. These receptors were obtained from a woman aged 25-40 years in good health and CMV-seronegative.

V is TRBV2 and J is TRBJ1-3; weak D call: TRBD1 (6 bases). The CDR3 totals 14 residues. The V gene's germline CDR1 is SNHLY and CDR2 FYNNEI. The V gene lost 5 bases and the J gene lost 4 bases, with 12 bases spanning the gap. CDR3 sequence: CASSPGQLGNTIYF. CDR3 nucleotide sequence: TGTGCCAGCAGTCCAGGACAGCTCGGAAACACCATATATTTT.

This clone was recorded once. V usage is TRBV19 and J usage is TRBJ1-2; 8 bases match TRBD1. Losses at the gene ends were 7 bases for V and 8 bases for J; bases not matched to a gene: 9. The V gene's germline CDR1 is LNHDA and CDR2 SQIVND (reference sequence). This CDR3 comprises 13 residues. The CDR3 protein is CASTSRDRFGYTF. CDR3 coding DNA: TGTGCCAGTACCTCCCGGGACAGGTTCGGCTACACCTTC.